This T cell receptor (beta chain) was identified during a study of T-cell reconstitution after alpha-beta-depleted transplantation in children. The CDR3 runs to 15 residues. The V gene's germline CDR1 is DFQATT and CDR2 SNEGSKA (reference sequence). Deletions cut 3 bases from V and 1 base from J, with 13 bases between. Preparation of the TCRbeta library was carried out with unique molecular identifiers. TCRdb passed the PCR reads through MiXCR, listing each CDR3 protein once. Among 500,000 or so distinct CDR3 sequences listed, around a third were seen once. The origin of this receptor is a human donor who donated a stem cell graft to a child with aplastic anemia. The sample in question was PBMCs from the stem cell graft donor, obtained from the stem cell graft. The chain has TRBV20-1 and TRBJ2-1; a weak D match, TRBD2 (5 bases). For the CDR3, the DNA is TGCAGTGCTAGTGCCGGGGTTGAGTCCTACAATGAGCAGTTCTTC. Translation: CSASAGVESYNEQFF.